The 4 T cell receptor beta chains below were found in one sample sequenced in a study of T-cell memory formation after mild COVID-19. Each CDR3 protein is one row after TCRdb ran MiXCR on the 5' RACE reads. The table shows some 250,000 distinct CDR3 sequences, with more than 8% occurring only once. Specimen: PBMCs or a T cell subset sorted from them (not recorded which). The receptors come from a man younger than 30 who had mild COVID-19 (a few samples of this study predate the infection). Cell type and time point are not known.

This clonotype has more than one count but fewer than ten. The chain joins TRBV10-3 to TRBJ1-6; maybe TRBD1 (6 bases). The V end was cut by 0 bases, the J end by 10 bases, with 13 bases between. The CDR3 loop spans 15 amino acids. Germline-derived CDR1 and CDR2 are ENHRY and SYGVKD. The CDR3 nucleotides read TGTGCCATCAGTGAGTCGAGTAGGGGGGGATCACCCCTCCACTTT. Translating gives CAISESSRGGSPLHF.

This clonotype was seen only a few times. The rearrangement uses TRBV9 and TRBJ1-2, with D unresolved. CDR1 is SGDLS, CDR2 YYNGEE, per germline. V dropped 1 base and J dropped 8 bases, with 15 bases sitting between them. CDR3 length: 14 amino acids. CDR3 sequence: CASSVPGGGTGYTF. The CDR3 bases are TGTGCCAGCAGCGTACCTGGCGGAGGAACAGGCTACACCTTC.

This clonotype was detected a few times. The gene calls are TRBV27 and TRBJ1-2; 7 nucleotides match TRBD1. The V gene's germline CDR1 is MNHEY and CDR2 SMNVEV (reference sequence). V was clipped by 5 bases and J by 4 bases; unmatched bases: 7. This CDR3 spans 14 amino acids. The CDR3 sequence is CASSPKTGIYGYTF. The CDR3 coding sequence is TGTGCCAGCAGTCCCAAGACAGGGATCTATGGCTACACCTTC.

The chain joins TRBV7-8 to TRBJ1-5; TRBD1 is a possible D gene (6 bases). Germline CDR1 reads SGHVS; CDR2 reads FQNEAQ. The CDR3 is 17 residues long. V was shortened by 8 bases and J by 0 bases, with 20 bases between the two germline ends. This CDR3 is CASPRSPDSYSNQPQHF. The CDR3 coding sequence is TGTGCCAGCCCTAGGTCCCCGGACAGTTATAGCAATCAGCCCCAGCATTTT.